Listed below are T cell receptor beta chains from one sample, sequenced in a study of blood T cell repertoires in COVID-19. Repertoires were generated with immunoSEQ multiplex PCR, while TCRdb's copy carries only in-frame clones and drops some. The table lists about 280,000 clones, approximately 85% of them singletons. Sequenced sample: peripheral blood. Receptor source: a man younger than 35 with active or convalescent COVID-19. Each CDR3 is given with its conserved first and last residue. The order of the fields is J gene, D gene, clone size, V gene, CDR3 protein. D genes are given only for firm matches. Only some rows state a clone size, as once, few, many or a class for expanded clones.

>TRBJ2-7|-|-|TRBV18
CASSPRQAYEQYF
>TRBJ2-7|-|-|TRBV19
CASRPGHNSYEQYF
>TRBJ1-1|-|-|TRBV7-2
CASSFSGAEAFF
>TRBJ2-2|-|-|TRBV6-5
CASRKGGGTGELFF
>TRBJ1-2|-|-|TRBV6-4
CASSSGNYGYTF
>TRBJ1-5|-|once|TRBV7-8
CASSLAPRNNQPQHF
>TRBJ2-3|-|-|TRBV2
CASSENRIRTDTQYF
>TRBJ2-3|TRBD2|-|TRBV10-1
CASSESPSGGGTDTQYF
>TRBJ1-3|-|-|TRBV7-6
CASSLGAGRTGNTIYF
>TRBJ1-2|TRBD1|-|TRBV6-5
CASSYSTGVAYGYTF
>TRBJ2-5|-|few|TRBV4-3
CASSQASQARGETQYF
>TRBJ2-5|TRBD2|-|TRBV27
CASGKLAGGLQETQYF
>TRBJ2-2|TRBD2|-|TRBV15
CATSRDWPASGGPGELFF
>TRBJ2-5|TRBD2|-|TRBV6-5
CASRGEAWSKETQYF
>TRBJ1-2|-|-|TRBV10-3
CAISESGAGYTF
>TRBJ2-2|-|-|TRBV7-2
CASSLVFSVANTGELFF
>TRBJ1-1|TRBD1|-|TRBV6-1
CASSDAGQGAGKAFF
>TRBJ2-1|TRBD1|once|TRBV19
CASSAGGAYNEQFF
>TRBJ1-3|-|-|TRBV9
CASSASSLGALGNTIYF
>TRBJ1-6|-|-|TRBV7-9
CASSLGEEGISPLHF
>TRBJ1-2|-|few|TRBV7-9
CASSLDVRDYGYTF
>TRBJ1-2|-|-|TRBV24-1
CATSDAGRNYGYTF
>TRBJ2-7|-|few|TRBV7-4
CASSGRGGESQYSAYEQYF
>TRBJ1-2|TRBD1|once|TRBV5-6
CASSPGTGIHGYTF
>TRBJ1-1|-|-|TRBV4-3
CASSQDSDGDTEAFF
>TRBJ1-2|TRBD1|-|TRBV24-1
CATSDQKDRAGYGYTF
>TRBJ1-6|-|many|TRBV6-6
CASSYSQGSSPLHF
>TRBJ2-5|-|-|TRBV3-1/TRBV3-2
CASSQSSGGLIATQYF
>TRBJ2-7|-|-|TRBV10-1
CASSQRQGGEQYF
>TRBJ2-3|TRBD1|-|TRBV10-3
CAIKGQAGTDTQYF
>TRBJ1-6|-|-|TRBV2
CASMVDFIQNSPLHF
>TRBJ2-3|-|-|TRBV7-9
CASLRSTDTQYF
>TRBJ2-4|-|-|TRBV6-2/TRBV6-3
CASSLTTGAYPKGIQYF
>TRBJ2-7|TRBD1|-|TRBV6-5
CASSFTGGGLSEQYF
>TRBJ2-7|-|-|TRBV3-1/TRBV3-2
CASSPTLGPGSSYEQYF
>TRBJ2-7|-|-|TRBV4-2
CASSQAGRVSSSYEQYF
>TRBJ2-3|TRBD2|once|TRBV10-3
CAISGSQAGGGASTDTQYF
>TRBJ1-2|TRBD1|few|TRBV6-1
CASSEYGQVPGYTF
>TRBJ2-5|TRBD2|-|TRBV4-3
CASSQDLGLAGETQYF
>TRBJ2-5|TRBD2|-|TRBV12-5
CASGSGTSGGPQETQYF
>TRBJ2-1|TRBD2|once|TRBV29-1
CSVDATPGLERGYNEQFF
>TRBJ2-1|TRBD1|-|TRBV19
CATGTGFNEQFF
>TRBJ1-2|TRBD1|-|TRBV12-3/TRBV12-4
CASMNWGTAGYTF
>TRBJ2-1|-|-|TRBV11-3
CASSLGRVNNEQFF
>TRBJ1-2|-|-|TRBV10-3
CAISAPGYLYGYTF
>TRBJ1-1|-|-|TRBV5-1
CAGSLGRGGTEAFF
>TRBJ2-5|-|-|TRBV5-4
CASRRQTQETQYF
>TRBJ2-5|TRBD2|-|TRBV6-6
CATRTSGGLRETQYF
>TRBJ2-3|-|once|TRBV5-4
CASSLEGQGSDTQYF
>TRBJ1-2|-|-|TRBV5-4
CASSAGVVGGDYGYTF
>TRBJ2-2|-|-|TRBV5-1
CASSLRGSLSTGELFF
>TRBJ1-5|-|-|TRBV27
CASSSGAIDIYSNQPQHF
>TRBJ1-6|-|-|TRBV18
CASSPRQINSPLHF
>TRBJ1-6|-|-|TRBV7-9
CASSLVYLSSYNSPLHF
>TRBJ1-2|TRBD1|once|TRBV3-1/TRBV3-2
CASSQRDSLYYGYTF